This T cell receptor (beta chain) emerged from a study of T cells in localized non-small cell lung cancer. Study-level findings and limits: Longer overall survival was seen with higher T cell density measured in blood. Paired adjacent lung recovered a median about 60 of the top 100 tumor clones.

The table came from immunoSEQ multiplex PCR; TCRdb's copy has only in-frame clones and leaves some out. This sample has around 140,000 clones, with roughly 90% found just once. CDR1 and CDR2 from the germline V gene are ENHRY and SYGVKD. The CDR3 has 13 residues. V lost 4 bases and J 3 bases, leaving 7 bases between the germline ends. About this clone itself: Its antigen is undetermined.

The receptor was isolated from an older female donor with stage I lung adenocarcinoma. The material was peripheral blood, obtained before any cancer treatment. The chain has TRBV10-3 and TRBJ2-1; D is unclear. The CDR3 protein is CAISVSNYNEQFF. The CDR3 region has the DNA TGTGCCATCAGTGTGTCCAACTACAATGAGCAGTTCTTC.